Detailed here is one T cell receptor beta chain. Germline CDR1 reads SGHKS; CDR2 reads YYEKEE (reference sequence). V lost 2 bases and J lost 3, with 8 bases in between. The CDR3 is 13 residues long. The record originates from a study of blood T cell repertoires in COVID-19. TCRdb's copy holds only in-frame clones and misses some; the assay was immunoSEQ multiplex PCR. Here the sample spans about 120,000 clones, 90% being singletons. V gene TRBV5-5 combines with J gene TRBJ1-1; TRBD1 is a possible D gene (5 bases). What was sequenced was peripheral blood. The TCR originated in an older woman with COVID-19, enrolled during active disease. The CDR3 DNA reads TGTGCCAGCAGCTTCAGGGTCGACACTGAAGCTTTCTTT. This encodes CASSFRVDTEAFF.